This T cell receptor (beta chain) was captured in a study of cytomegalovirus exposure and HLA in healthy donors. Whole-study context: An analysis done earlier identified 95 million to 140 million unique TCR beta sequences from around 180 million T cells.

Worth noting for this clone: Its antigen is still unknown.

Study-wide points: With DRB1 most and HLA-C fewest, TCR association rates differed between HLA loci in a later analysis. TCR beta chain V- and J-gene trimming was linked, in a later analysis, to a missense variant in DCLRE1C.

J gave up 0 bases and V 6 bases, and 7 bases lay outside the gene matches. CDR3 length: 16 residues. The V gene's germline CDR1 is SNHLY and CDR2 FYNNEI. Researchers ran the PCR with 60 Vbeta and 13 Jbeta primers. Profiling relied on immunoSEQ multiplex PCR, and the TCRdb table lists in-frame clones only, not all of them. Altogether about 160,000 clones are present, roughly 80% being singletons, with the ten largest covering roughly 3.7%. The sequenced sample was PBMCs. The origin of this receptor is a man aged 25 to 45 in good health and CMV-seropositive. This rearrangement joins TRBV2 to TRBJ2-3, with 9 nucleotides matching TRBD1. The CDR3 spells CASRYTGGPSTDTQYF. The DNA for the CDR3 is TGTGCCAGCAGATATACAGGGGGCCCTAGCACAGATACGCAGTATTTT.